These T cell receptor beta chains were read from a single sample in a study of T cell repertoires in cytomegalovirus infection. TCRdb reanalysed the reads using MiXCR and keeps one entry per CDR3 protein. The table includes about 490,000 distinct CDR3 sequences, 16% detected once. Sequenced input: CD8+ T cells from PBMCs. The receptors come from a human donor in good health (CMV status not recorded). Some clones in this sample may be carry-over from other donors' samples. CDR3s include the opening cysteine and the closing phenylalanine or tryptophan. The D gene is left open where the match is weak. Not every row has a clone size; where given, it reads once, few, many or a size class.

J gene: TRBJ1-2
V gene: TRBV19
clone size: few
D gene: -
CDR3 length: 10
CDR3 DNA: TGTGCCACTTTGGACTATGGCTACACCTTC
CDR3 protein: CATLDYGYTF

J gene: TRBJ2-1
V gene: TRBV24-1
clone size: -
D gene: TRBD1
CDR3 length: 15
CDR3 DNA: TGTGCCACCAGTGACCCGGACAGGGGCCACAATGAGCAGTTCTTC
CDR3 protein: CATSDPDRGHNEQFF

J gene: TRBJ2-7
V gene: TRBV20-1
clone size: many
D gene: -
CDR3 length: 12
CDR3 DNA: TGCAGTGTCGGGGAGGGGGACTACGAGCAGTACTTC
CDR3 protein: CSVGEGDYEQYF

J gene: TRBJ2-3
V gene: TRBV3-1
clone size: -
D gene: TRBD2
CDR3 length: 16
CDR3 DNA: TGTGCCAGCAGCCAATCGACTAGCGGGGGTACAGATACGCAGTATTTT
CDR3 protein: CASSQSTSGGTDTQYF

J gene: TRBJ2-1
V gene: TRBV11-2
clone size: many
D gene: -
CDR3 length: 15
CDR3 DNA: TGTGCCAGCAGCTTAGATCCGGACAGCTACAATGAGCAGTTCTTC
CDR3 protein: CASSLDPDSYNEQFF

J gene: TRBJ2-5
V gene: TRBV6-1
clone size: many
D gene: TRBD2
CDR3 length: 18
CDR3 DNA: TGTGCCAGCAGTGAAATGGGCCTGGGCGGGAGGTACCAAGAGACCCAGTACTTC
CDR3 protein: CASSEMGLGGRYQETQYF

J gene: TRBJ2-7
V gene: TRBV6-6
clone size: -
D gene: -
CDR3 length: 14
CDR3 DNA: TGTGCCAGCAGCTCGCTGACAGATAACTACGAGCAGTACTTC
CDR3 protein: CASSSLTDNYEQYF

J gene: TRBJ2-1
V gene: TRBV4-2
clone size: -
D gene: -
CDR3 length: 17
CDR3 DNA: TGTGCCAGCAGCCAAGAAGTTCGGGAGAACGACTACAATGAGCAGTTCTTC
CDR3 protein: CASSQEVRENDYNEQFF

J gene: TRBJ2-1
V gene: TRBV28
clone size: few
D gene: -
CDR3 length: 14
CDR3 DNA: TGTGCCAGCAGTTTATGGACAGCCTACAATGAGCAGTTCTTC
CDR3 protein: CASSLWTAYNEQFF

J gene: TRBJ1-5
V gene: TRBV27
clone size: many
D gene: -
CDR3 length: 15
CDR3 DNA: TGTGCCAGCAGTTTAGGGGGGGCGAACTTTCAGCCCCAGCATTTT
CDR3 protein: CASSLGGANFQPQHF

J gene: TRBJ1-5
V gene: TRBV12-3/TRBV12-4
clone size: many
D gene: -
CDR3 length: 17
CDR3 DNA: TGTGCCAGCCCAGCCCGCGGGGGGAAATATAGCAATCAGCCCCAGCATTTT
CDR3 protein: CASPARGGKYSNQPQHF

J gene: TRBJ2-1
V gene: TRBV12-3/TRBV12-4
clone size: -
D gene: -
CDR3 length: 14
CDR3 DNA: TGTGCAAGCAGCGACAGTCGAGAGGACAATGAGCCGTTCTTC
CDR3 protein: CASSDSREDNEPFF

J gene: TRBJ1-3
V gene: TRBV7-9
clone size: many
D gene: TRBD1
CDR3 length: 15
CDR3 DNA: TGTGCCAGCAGCTTAACAGGGGGCGGCGGAAACACCATATATTTT
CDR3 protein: CASSLTGGGGNTIYF

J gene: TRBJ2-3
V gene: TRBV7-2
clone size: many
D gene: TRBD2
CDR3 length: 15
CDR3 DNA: TGTGCCAGCAGCTTAGTAGCGGGGGACACAGATACGCAGTATTTT
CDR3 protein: CASSLVAGDTDTQYF

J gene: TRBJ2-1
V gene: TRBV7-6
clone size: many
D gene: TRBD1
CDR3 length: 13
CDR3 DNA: TGTGCCTCCGGGACAGGGGGGCGAAGTGAGCAGTTCTTC
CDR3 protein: CASGTGGRSEQFF

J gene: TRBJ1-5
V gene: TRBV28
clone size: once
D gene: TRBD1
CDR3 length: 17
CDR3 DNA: TGTGCCAGCAGTTTAACCGGACAGGGGGCGTATAATCAGCCCCAGCATTTT
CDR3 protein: CASSLTGQGAYNQPQHF

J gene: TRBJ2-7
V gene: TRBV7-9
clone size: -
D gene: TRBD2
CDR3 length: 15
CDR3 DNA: TGTGCCAGCAGCTTACCTAGCGGGGGGGCCTACGAGCAGTACTTC
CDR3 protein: CASSLPSGGAYEQYF

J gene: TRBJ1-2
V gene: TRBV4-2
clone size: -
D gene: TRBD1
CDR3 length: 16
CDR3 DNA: TGTGCCAGCAGCCAACTCCTTGGACAGGGGGTTGATGGCTACACCTTC
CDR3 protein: CASSQLLGQGVDGYTF

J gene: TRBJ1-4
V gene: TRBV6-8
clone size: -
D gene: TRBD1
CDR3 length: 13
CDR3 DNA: TGTGCCTGTCGGGACAGGGGTAATGAAAAACTGTTTTTT
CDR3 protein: CACRDRGNEKLFF

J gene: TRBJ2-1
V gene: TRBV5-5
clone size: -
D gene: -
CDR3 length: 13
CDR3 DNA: TGTGCCAGCAGCTTGGTCTACTACAATGAGCAGTTCTTC
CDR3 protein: CASSLVYYNEQFF

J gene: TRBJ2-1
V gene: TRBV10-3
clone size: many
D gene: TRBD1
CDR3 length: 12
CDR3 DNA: TGTGCCATCAGTTGGACAGGGGATGAGCAGTTCTTC
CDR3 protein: CAISWTGDEQFF

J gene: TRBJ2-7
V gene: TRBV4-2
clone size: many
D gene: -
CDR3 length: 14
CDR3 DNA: TGTGCCAGCAGCCGATTAGGAGGCTCTTACGAGCAGTACTTC
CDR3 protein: CASSRLGGSYEQYF

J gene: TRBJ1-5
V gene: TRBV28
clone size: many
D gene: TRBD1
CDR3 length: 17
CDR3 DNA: TGTGCCAGCAGTCGTCGGACAGGAGATTATAGCAATCAGCCCCAGCATTTT
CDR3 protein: CASSRRTGDYSNQPQHF

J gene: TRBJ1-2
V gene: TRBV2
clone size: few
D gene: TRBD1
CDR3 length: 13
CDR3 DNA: TGTGCCAGCAGGGAAGACAGGGGTCATGGCTACACCTTC
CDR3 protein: CASREDRGHGYTF

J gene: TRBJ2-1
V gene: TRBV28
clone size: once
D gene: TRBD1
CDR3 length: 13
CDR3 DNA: TGTGCCAGCAGGCGACAGGGTATCCATGAGCAGTTCTTC
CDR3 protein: CASRRQGIHEQFF

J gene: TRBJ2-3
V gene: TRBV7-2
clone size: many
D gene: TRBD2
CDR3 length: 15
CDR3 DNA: TGTGCCAGCAGCTTGATAGCGGGAGGACCAGATACGCAGTATTTT
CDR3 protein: CASSLIAGGPDTQYF

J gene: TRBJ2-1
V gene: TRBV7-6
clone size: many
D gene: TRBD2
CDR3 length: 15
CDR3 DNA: TGTGCCAGCAGCTGGATAAGCGGGGGGGTCAATGAGCAGTTCTTC
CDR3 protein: CASSWISGGVNEQFF

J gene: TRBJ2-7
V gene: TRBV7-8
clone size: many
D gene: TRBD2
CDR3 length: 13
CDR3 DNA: TGTGCCAGCAGCGGCCTGGGGGGGAACGAGCAGTACTTC
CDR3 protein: CASSGLGGNEQYF

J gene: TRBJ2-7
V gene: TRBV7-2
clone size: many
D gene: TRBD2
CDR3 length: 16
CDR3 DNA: TGTGCCAGCAGCTTAGAGAACCTAGCGGTCCTCTACGAGCAGTACTTC
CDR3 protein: CASSLENLAVLYEQYF

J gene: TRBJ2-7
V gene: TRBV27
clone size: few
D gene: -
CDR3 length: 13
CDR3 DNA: TGTGCCAGCGGGGTCCGCCAAGGTTGGGAGCAGTACTTC
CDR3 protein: CASGVRQGWEQYF

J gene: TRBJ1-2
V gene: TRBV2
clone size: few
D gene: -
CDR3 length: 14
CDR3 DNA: TGTGCCAGCAGTGAAGACAGGGCATACTATGGCTACACCTTC
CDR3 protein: CASSEDRAYYGYTF

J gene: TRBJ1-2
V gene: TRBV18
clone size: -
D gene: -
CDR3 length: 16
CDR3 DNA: TGTGCCAGCTCACCATCCGGGGGCAGCCCACTTTATGGCTACACCTTC
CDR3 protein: CASSPSGGSPLYGYTF

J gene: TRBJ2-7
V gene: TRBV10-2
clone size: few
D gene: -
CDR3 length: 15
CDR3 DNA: TGCGCCAGCAGTGAGCACGGCCCATTAACCTACGAGCAGTACTTC
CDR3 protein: CASSEHGPLTYEQYF